One and the same sample provided the 31 T cell receptor beta chains below, sequenced in a study of tumor-infiltrating lymphocytes in oesophageal squamous cell carcinoma. Via MiXCR, TCRdb re-called the PCR reads, giving one row per CDR3 protein. The table has approximately 12,000 distinct CDR3 sequences, approximately 50% seen once. The sequencing sample was made of esophageal tumor tissue. The receptors were sampled from a female donor with esophageal squamous cell carcinoma.

This clonotype occurred once. This could be a read error, since a much larger clone is one nucleotide away. The V call is TRBV28, the J call TRBJ2-5, with 7 bases identical to TRBD2. J lost 11 bases, V lost 3 bases, and 15 bases had no gene match. The germline CDR1 and CDR2 sequences are MDHEN and SYDVKM. CDR3 length: 15 amino acids. CDR3 bases: TGTGCCAGCAGTTTGGGGGGGAGTACTTACAATGAGCAGTACTTC. This encodes CASSLGGSTYNEQYF. Variable domain in full (rest from reference TRBV28 and TRBJ2-5): DVKVTQSSRYLVKRTGEKVFLECVQDMDHENMFWYRQDPGLGLRLIYFSYDVKMKEKGDIPEGYSVSREKKERFSLILESASTNQTSMYLCASSLGGSTYNEQYFGPGTRLLVL.

Many counts were recorded for this clonotype. This chain connects TRBV6-2 or TRBV6-3 to TRBJ1-1; 7 bases map to TRBD1. Germline CDR1 MNHEY, CDR2 SVGEGT. The ends lost 0 bases at V and 0 bases at J; junction bases unmatched: 7. This CDR3 has 17 residues. The CDR3 bases are TGTGCCAGCAGTTACTCTGCGAGGGGGCGGATGAACACTGAAGCTTTCTTT. This gives the protein CASSYSARGRMNTEAFF.

This clonotype qualifies as large. The V gene is TRBV6-1, the J gene TRBJ2-1; 9 bases are shared with TRBD2. The CDR3 totals 15 residues. The J segment lost 5 bases and the V segment lost 5 bases, leaving 7 bases of the junction unmatched. Germline CDR1 MNHNS, CDR2 SASEGT. The CDR3 protein is CASSSRGLAHNEQFF. The CDR3 coding sequence is TGTGCCAGCAGTTCACGGGGACTAGCCCACAATGAGCAGTTCTTC.

The rearrangement uses TRBV9 and TRBJ2-7; a weak D match, TRBD2 (6 bases). CDR3 length equals 17 residues. Germline V gene lookup returns CDR1 SGDLS and CDR2 YYNGEE. Between the trimmed V and J ends, which lost 0 bases and 4 bases, there was a span of 20 bases. CDR3 region: CASSVGGSGLSLYEQYF. The CDR3, as DNA: TGTGCCAGCAGCGTAGGGGGGTCGGGACTCTCACTATACGAGCAGTACTTC. Full variable domain (remainder filled in from reference TRBV9 and TRBJ2-7): DSGVTQTPKHLITATGQRVTLRCSPRSGDLSVYWYQQSLDQGLQFLIQYYNGEERAKGNILERFSAQQFPDLHSELNLSSLELGDSALYFCASSVGGSGLSLYEQYFGPGTRLTVT.

In this sample, this clonotype turned up a few times. The chain recombines TRBV28 with TRBJ1-2; 7 bases align to TRBD1. J gave up 5 bases and V 8 bases, and 8 bases lay outside the gene matches. This CDR3 has 13 amino acids. Germline V gene data show CDR1 as MDHEN and CDR2 as SYDVKM. DNA of the CDR3: TGTGCCAGCGGAGGGACAGCTCCATATGGCTACACCTTC. This codes for CASGGTAPYGYTF.

Worth noting for this clonotype: It is likely a read error, because the conserved phenylalanine at the end of the CDR3 is missing. The DNA is omitted, as the CDR3 cannot be located on it reliably, and the CDR3 follows TCRdb's listing. The genes are TRBV7-3 and TRBJ2-6; the table calls TRBD2, which could not be checked here. The CDR3 spans 17 residues, counting both ends. The germline gives CDR1 SGHTA, CDR2 FQGTGA. CDR3 amino acids: CASSSSGTTYNEQFFGP.

About this clonotype itself: Since no conserved phenylalanine or tryptophan closes the CDR3, a read error is the likely cause. The DNA is omitted, as the CDR3 cannot be located on it reliably, and the CDR3 follows TCRdb's listing. The V call is TRBV7-2, the J call TRBJ2-3; the table names TRBD1, a call not compared with the DNA. CDR1 and CDR2 (germline): SGHTA, FQGNSA. The length of the CDR3 is 18 amino acids, counting both ends. CDR3 in amino acids: CASSFPPGTGSYEQYFGP.

This clonotype was observed many times. This sequence joins TRBV7-8 and TRBJ2-1; D is perhaps TRBD1 (6 bases). V was cut by 3 bases and J by 4 bases, with 16 bases left in between. Germline values: CDR1 SGHVS, CDR2 FQNEAQ. This CDR3 is 16 amino acids long. The CDR3 DNA sequence: TGTGCCAGCAGCTTCTACGCAACAGGGAAGTACAATGAGCAGTTCTTC. It specifies CASSFYATGKYNEQFF.

V gene TRBV6-6 combines with J gene TRBJ2-1; possibly TRBD2 for D (6 bases). The V end lost 6 bases, the J end lost 4 bases, and 13 bases lay between the germline ends. In germline, CDR1 is MNHNY, CDR2 SVGAGI (reference sequence). This CDR3 is 14 amino acids long. CDR3 DNA: TGTGCCAGCAGCGGAGGGTGGGGTTACAATGAGCAGTTCTTC. Amino acids: CASSGGWGYNEQFF.

V is TRBV6-1 and J is TRBJ2-1; TRBD2 agrees at 9 bases. CDR3 length: 17 amino acids. V lost 5 bases to trimming and J lost 5 bases; unmatched junction nucleotides: 13. Germline CDR1 and CDR2: MNHNS and SASEGT. The CDR3 DNA is TGTGCCAGCAGTCAAGACACCGGCCAGCGGGGGGACAATGAGCAGTTCTTC. This sequence encodes CASSQDTGQRGDNEQFF.

This clonotype is categorized as hyperexpanded. V gene TRBV6-6 combines with J gene TRBJ2-2, with D possibly TRBD1 on 5 matching bases. Looked up from germline, CDR1 is MNHNY and CDR2 is SVGAGI (reference sequence). V lost 2 bases to trimming and J lost 0 bases, with 10 bases between them. There are 16 residues in the CDR3. In DNA, the CDR3 is TGTGCCAGCAGTTACGCAGGGTTCGCGAACACCGGGGAGCTGTTTTTT. Protein sequence: CASSYAGFANTGELFF.

This chain connects TRBV7-8 to TRBJ2-2; no clear D. Germline V gives CDR1 SGHVS, CDR2 FQNEAQ. This CDR3 is 16 amino acids long. Trimming cost V 1 base and J 0 bases, with 9 bases left between them. CDR3 bases: TGTGCCAGCAGCTTAGTCAGACCCGCGAACACCGGGGAGCTGTTTTTT. As protein: CASSLVRPANTGELFF.

The table lists this clonotype with a count of one. Because it lacks the conserved phenylalanine or tryptophan at the end, this CDR3 is likely a read error. No DNA is shown, since the ends of the CDR3 on it are uncertain; the CDR3 is the one TCRdb lists. The chain couples TRBV12-3 or TRBV12-4 to TRBJ2-3; TRBD2 reflects the table's D call only, with no check against the DNA. The CDR3 length is 16 residues, termini included. CDR3 sequence: CASTGSSDQETQYFGP.

This clonotype was seen a few times. This chain uses TRBV6-1 with TRBJ2-1, with 12 bases identical to TRBD1. The germline gives CDR1 MNHNS, CDR2 SASEGT. The CDR3 contains 15 residues. V lost 5 bases to trimming and J lost 7 bases; unmatched junction nucleotides: 6. CDR3 DNA sequence: TGTGCCAGCAGTCCCGGGACAGGGGGCACGAATGAGCAGTTCTTC. Its translation: CASSPGTGGTNEQFF.

V and J are TRBV6-1 and TRBJ2-1; 9 bases map to TRBD2. Judging by the DNA end, TRBJ2-7 fits better; the J call may be wrong. The CDR3 length is 15 residues. The germline CDR1 and CDR2 sequences are MNHNS and SASEGT. CDR3 bases: TGTGCCAGCAGTTACGGTCTAGCGGGACCCTACGAGCAGTACTTC. This codes for CASSYGLAGPYEQYF.

The J gene is TRBJ2-5, the V gene TRBV7-2, with TRBD2 matching 8 bases. The J call may be wrong; the DNA end is better matched by TRBJ2-7. This CDR3 region has 17 residues. The V gene's germline CDR1 is SGHTA and CDR2 FQGNSA. In nucleotides, the CDR3 is TGTGCCAGCAGCTTAGCCGCAGGTTGGGGACTAGGGTTCGAGCAGTACTTC. This sequence encodes CASSLAAGWGLGFEQYF.

At least ten counts were recorded for this clonotype. V usage is TRBV7-9 and J usage is TRBJ2-1; 9 nucleotides agree with TRBD2. This CDR3 spans 15 amino acids. The junction had 6 bases not matched to a gene; V was cut back by 4 bases and J by 5 bases. Germline assignment: CDR1 SEHNR and CDR2 FQNEAQ (reference sequence). CDR3: CASSWGGGANNEQFF. CDR3 nucleotides: TGTGCCAGCAGCTGGGGCGGGGGGGCTAACAATGAGCAGTTCTTC.

This clonotype was picked up a small number of times. The chain uses TRBV18 and TRBJ1-5; no firm D call. The length of the CDR3 is 16 residues. Trimming took 1 base from V and 2 from J, leaving 12 bases between them. Germline CDR1 and CDR2: KGHSH and LQKENI. The CDR3 coding sequence is TGTGCCAGCTCACCACTGGCTCAGAGGGGCAATCAGCCCCAGCATTTT. Its translation is CASSPLAQRGNQPQHF.

This chain joins TRBV7-4 and TRBJ2-5; D not resolved. The J call may be mistaken, given a closer DNA end match to TRBJ2-1. This CDR3 is built from 16 residues. Looked up from germline, CDR1 is SGHVT and CDR2 is SQSDAQ. CDR3 nucleotide sequence: TGTGCCAGCAGATACGGGCGAGGTGGGTGGACCAGTGAGCAGTTCTTC. Its translation is CASRYGRGGWTSEQFF.

The J gene is TRBJ2-7, the V gene TRBV7-8; 8 bases line up with TRBD2. This CDR3 comprises 12 residues. Germline V gene lookup returns CDR1 SGHVS and CDR2 FQNEAQ. The V gene end was trimmed by 5 bases and the J gene end by 6 bases; junction bases not matched to a gene: 3. In DNA, the CDR3 is TGTGCCAGCAGCCTCAGCGGGAGCGAGCAGTACTTC. This gives the protein CASSLSGSEQYF.

This chain links TRBV7-2 with TRBJ2-6; maybe TRBD1 (5 bases). Trimming left V 1 base short and J 0 bases short, with 10 bases between. The CDR3 consists of 17 residues. Germline values: CDR1 SGHTA, CDR2 FQGNSA. As DNA, the CDR3 is TGTGCCAGCAGCTTAGTAGGCAGGGCCTCTGGGGCCAACGTCCTGACTTTC. It yields the protein CASSLVGRASGANVLTF.

The rearrangement links TRBV7-2 to TRBJ2-3, with TRBD2 matching over 8 bases. V was clipped by 1 base and J by 1 base; unmatched bases: 7. Germline V gene sequence: CDR1 SGHTA, CDR2 FQGNSA. The CDR3 contains 17 residues. The CDR3 loop is CASSLVREGDGTDTQYF. In nucleotides, the CDR3 is TGTGCCAGCAGCTTAGTTCGGGAGGGGGACGGCACAGATACGCAGTATTTT.

This clonotype was detected only once. V usage is TRBV6-9 and J usage is TRBJ2-1; a possible D gene is TRBD1 (6 bases). The closer fit of TRBJ2-7 to the DNA end suggests the J call may be wrong. The germline V gene encodes CDR1 MNHGY and CDR2 SVAAGI. This CDR3 is built from 16 residues. CDR3 residues: CASSYTHRESNCEQYF. DNA of the CDR3: TGTGCCAGCAGTTACACGCACAGGGAATCTAACTGCGAGCAGTACTTC.

At least ten counts were recorded for this clonotype. The V call is TRBV6-1, the J call TRBJ1-3; D is perhaps TRBD1 (6 bases). V lost 4 bases, J lost 0 bases, and 10 bases lay in between. Germline-derived CDR1 and CDR2 are MNHNS and SASEGT. This CDR3 is built from 15 residues. CDR3: CASSAGVYSGNTIYF. The CDR3 DNA reads as TGTGCCAGCAGTGCAGGGGTCTACTCTGGAAACACCATATATTTT.

This clonotype was detected only a few times. This chain links TRBV7-9 with TRBJ2-5, with D unresolved. The J call is uncertain, as TRBJ2-1 better fits the DNA end. The V gene's germline CDR1 is SEHNR and CDR2 FQNEAQ (reference sequence). This CDR3 is 15 amino acids long. The CDR3 coding sequence is TGTGCCAGCAGCTTAGCTAGCCCCAGAACGGAGGAGCAGTTCTTC. Its translation is CASSLASPRTEEQFF.

This chain uses TRBV5-1 with TRBJ2-5; 8 nucleotides match TRBD2. Judging by the DNA end, TRBJ2-7 fits better; the J call may be wrong. The V gene's germline CDR1 is SGHRS and CDR2 YFSETQ. CDR3 size: 14 residues. The CDR3 bases are TGCGCCAGCGAGTCAGCGGGAGTTCCCTACGAGCAGTACTTC. As protein: CASESAGVPYEQYF.

The CDR3 nucleotides are TGTGCCAGCAGCTTAGTTGGCGGAGGGGGGGATGAGCAGTACTTC. Its protein is CASSLVGGGGDEQYF. The chain is built from TRBV7-6 and TRBJ2-5, with a possible D match to TRBD2 (7 bases). This CDR3 is built from 15 residues. The germline V gene has CDR1 SGHVS and CDR2 FNYEAQ. V gave up 1 base and J gave up 11 bases, with 20 bases separating them.

This clonotype has only one observation. This chain connects TRBV6-1 to TRBJ2-3; 10 positions agree with TRBD2. V gave up 3 bases and J gave up 3 bases; unmatched junction bases: 6. Germline V gives CDR1 MNHNS, CDR2 SASEGT. The CDR3 contains 16 residues. Written as DNA, the CDR3 is TGTGCCAGCAGTGAGCTACTAGCGGGAAGGACAGATACGCAGTATTTT. It specifies CASSELLAGRTDTQYF.

About this clonotype itself: Mismatch with germline at one junction end may stem from a read error. The chain combines TRBV7-9 with TRBJ2-1, with D perhaps TRBD2 (5 bases). The CDR3 runs 13 residues. CDR1 SEHNR and CDR2 FQNEAQ come from the germline V gene (reference sequence). This CDR3 is CASSLERDSPLHF. Here the CDR3 DNA reads TGTGCCAGCAGCTTAGAGAGGGATTCACCCCTCCACTTC.

Only a few counts were recorded for this clonotype. The chain couples TRBV7-3 to TRBJ2-3, with D perhaps matching TRBD1 or TRBD2 (5 bases each). The J call is in doubt because the DNA end fits TRBJ2-1 better. The length of the CDR3 is 17 residues. The germline gives CDR1 SGHTA, CDR2 FQGTGA. CDR3 in amino acids: CASSLFPGTPIYNEQFF. The CDR3 DNA sequence: TGTGCCAGCAGCTTATTCCCCGGGACCCCTATATACAATGAGCAGTTCTTC.

Of note for this clonotype: Possible read error: a much larger clone is one base away. The genes are TRBV11-2 and TRBJ2-1; maybe TRBD2 (6 bases). The CDR3 totals 18 residues. CDR1 and CDR2 from the germline V gene are SGHAT and FQNNGV. V lost 0 bases and J lost 10, with 25 bases in between. CDR3 loop: CASSLEEIGDLEDYEQFF. The CDR3 region has the DNA TGTGCCAGCAGCTTAGAGGAGATTGGGGACCTAGAGGACTACGAGCAGTTCTTC. The complete variable domain, with remaining parts taken from reference TRBV11-2 and TRBJ2-1, reads EAGVAQSPRYKIIEKRQSVAFWCNPISGHATLYWYQQILGQGPKLLIQFQNNGVVDDSQLPKDRFSAERLKGVDSTLKIQPAKLEDSAVYLCASSLEEIGDLEDYEQFFGPGTRLTVL.